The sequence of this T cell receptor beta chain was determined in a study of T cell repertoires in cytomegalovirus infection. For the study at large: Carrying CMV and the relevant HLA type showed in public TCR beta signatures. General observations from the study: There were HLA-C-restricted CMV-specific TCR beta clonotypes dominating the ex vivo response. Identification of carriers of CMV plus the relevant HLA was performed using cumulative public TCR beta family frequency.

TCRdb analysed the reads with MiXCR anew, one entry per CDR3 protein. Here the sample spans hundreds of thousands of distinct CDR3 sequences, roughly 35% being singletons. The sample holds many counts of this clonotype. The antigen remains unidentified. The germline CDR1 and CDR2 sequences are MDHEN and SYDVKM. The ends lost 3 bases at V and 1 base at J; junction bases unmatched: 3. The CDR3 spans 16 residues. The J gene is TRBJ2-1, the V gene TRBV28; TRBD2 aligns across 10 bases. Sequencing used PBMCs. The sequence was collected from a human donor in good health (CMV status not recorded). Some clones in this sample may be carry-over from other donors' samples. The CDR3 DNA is TGTGCCAGCAGTTTCAGCGGGAGGGGTTCCTACAATGAGCAGTTCTTC. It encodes CASSFSGRGSYNEQFF.